These T cell receptor beta chains were read from a single sample in a study of cytomegalovirus exposure and HLA in healthy donors. Clones were sequenced by immunoSEQ multiplex PCR, and TCRdb holds only the in-frame ones, with some missing. The sample has under 350,000 clones; around 85% are singletons. The sequenced material came from PBMCs. The receptors were sampled from a woman under 30 in good health and CMV-seronegative. Each CDR3 is given with its conserved first and last residue. Fields, in order: J gene, clone size, V gene, D gene, CDR3 protein, CDR3 DNA. A D gene is named only where the DNA matches it firmly. The size field is filled for only some rows; it gives once, few, many or a size class.

j_call: TRBJ2-6; clone_size: once; v_call: TRBV28; d_call: -; cdr3_aa: CASSLEDSGANVLTF; cdr3_nt: TGTGCCAGCAGTTTAGAGGACTCTGGGGCCAACGTCCTGACTTTC
j_call: TRBJ2-1; clone_size: -; v_call: TRBV6-5; d_call: -; cdr3_aa: CASSYSSENNEQFF; cdr3_nt: TGTGCCAGCAGTTACTCGTCGGAGAACAATGAGCAGTTCTTC
j_call: TRBJ2-1; clone_size: -; v_call: TRBV5-1; d_call: -; cdr3_aa: CASSPDNDNEQFF; cdr3_nt: TGCGCCAGCAGCCCCGACAATGACAATGAGCAGTTCTTC
j_call: TRBJ2-7; clone_size: few; v_call: TRBV5-6; d_call: TRBD1; cdr3_aa: CASSLGTGNYEQYF; cdr3_nt: TGTGCCAGCAGCTTGGGGACAGGGAACTACGAGCAGTACTTC
j_call: TRBJ2-1; clone_size: -; v_call: TRBV27; d_call: TRBD2; cdr3_aa: CASSPSRLAGNEQFF; cdr3_nt: TGTGCCAGCAGTCCCTCCCGACTAGCGGGGAATGAGCAGTTCTTC
j_call: TRBJ1-2; clone_size: -; v_call: TRBV18; d_call: -; cdr3_aa: CASSPGLMGNYGYTF; cdr3_nt: TGTGCCAGCTCTCCCGGACTGATGGGAAACTATGGCTACACCTTC
j_call: TRBJ1-2; clone_size: -; v_call: TRBV11-2; d_call: -; cdr3_aa: CASSLDLGQATYGYTF; cdr3_nt: TGTGCCAGCAGCTTAGATCTGGGGCAGGCAACTTATGGCTACACCTTC
j_call: TRBJ2-1; clone_size: -; v_call: TRBV6-1; d_call: -; cdr3_aa: CASSEAQQNEQFF; cdr3_nt: TGTGCCAGCAGTGAAGCGCAACAGAATGAGCAGTTCTTC
j_call: TRBJ2-7; clone_size: -; v_call: TRBV10-3; d_call: TRBD1; cdr3_aa: CAISGGMYNEQYF; cdr3_nt: TGTGCCATCTCAGGGGGCATGTACAACGAGCAGTACTTC
j_call: TRBJ1-5; clone_size: few; v_call: TRBV5-1; d_call: -; cdr3_aa: CASSLEGGGGQPQHF; cdr3_nt: TGCGCCAGCAGCTTGGAAGGAGGCGGAGGGCAGCCCCAGCATTTT
j_call: TRBJ2-5; clone_size: -; v_call: TRBV11-2; d_call: TRBD2; cdr3_aa: CASSRGTSGLYQETQYF; cdr3_nt: TGTGCCAGCAGCCGGGGGACTAGCGGATTGTACCAAGAGACCCAGTACTTC
j_call: TRBJ1-2; clone_size: -; v_call: TRBV27; d_call: TRBD1; cdr3_aa: CASSLWGQGATGGYTF; cdr3_nt: TGTGCCAGCAGTTTATGGGGCCAGGGGGCCACTGGCGGCTACACCTTC
j_call: TRBJ2-5; clone_size: few; v_call: TRBV7-8; d_call: -; cdr3_aa: CASSWAGEETQYF; cdr3_nt: TGTGCCAGCAGCTGGGCAGGGGAAGAGACCCAGTACTTC
j_call: TRBJ1-5; clone_size: -; v_call: TRBV5-5; d_call: TRBD1; cdr3_aa: CASSLTGDGQPQHF; cdr3_nt: TGTGCCAGCAGCTTGACAGGGGACGGTCAGCCCCAGCATTTT
j_call: TRBJ1-1; clone_size: once; v_call: TRBV27; d_call: -; cdr3_aa: CASSFGRGYMNTEAFF; cdr3_nt: TGTGCCAGCAGTTTCGGGAGGGGGTACATGAACACTGAAGCTTTCTTT
j_call: TRBJ1-4; clone_size: -; v_call: TRBV4-3; d_call: -; cdr3_aa: CASSQGQGGEKLFF; cdr3_nt: TGCGCCAGCAGCCAAGGGCAGGGTGGTGAAAAACTGTTTTTT
j_call: TRBJ2-1; clone_size: -; v_call: TRBV6-5; d_call: -; cdr3_aa: CASTTTSRDNEQFF; cdr3_nt: TGTGCCAGCACCACAACTAGCCGAGACAATGAGCAGTTCTTC
j_call: TRBJ2-1; clone_size: -; v_call: TRBV11-3; d_call: TRBD2; cdr3_aa: CASSLAVGGMGEQFF; cdr3_nt: TGTGCCAGCAGCTTAGCGGTCGGGGGGATGGGTGAGCAGTTCTTC
j_call: TRBJ1-1; clone_size: -; v_call: TRBV28; d_call: -; cdr3_aa: CASLAVGTEAFF; cdr3_nt: TGTGCCAGCTTAGCGGTCGGCACTGAAGCTTTCTTT
j_call: TRBJ2-2; clone_size: -; v_call: TRBV6-5; d_call: TRBD2; cdr3_aa: CAACGSAGELFF; cdr3_nt: TGTGCGGCCTGCGGGAGTGCCGGGGAGCTGTTTTTT
j_call: TRBJ2-7; clone_size: -; v_call: TRBV6-5; d_call: -; cdr3_aa: CASSYSSGQSYEQYF; cdr3_nt: TGTGCCAGCAGTTACTCGTCGGGTCAGTCCTACGAGCAGTACTTC
j_call: TRBJ2-1; clone_size: -; v_call: TRBV30; d_call: -; cdr3_aa: CAWSGGGESNEQFF; cdr3_nt: TGTGCCTGGAGTGGGGGGGGCGAGTCCAATGAGCAGTTCTTC
j_call: TRBJ2-7; clone_size: -; v_call: TRBV5-1; d_call: TRBD2; cdr3_aa: CASSLVSGSSYEQYF; cdr3_nt: TGCGCCAGCAGCTTAGTGAGCGGGAGCTCCTACGAGCAGTACTTC
j_call: TRBJ2-7; clone_size: -; v_call: TRBV5-1; d_call: TRBD1; cdr3_aa: CASSLGQGGHEQYF; cdr3_nt: TGCGCCAGCAGCTTAGGACAGGGTGGCCACGAGCAGTACTTC
j_call: TRBJ2-5; clone_size: -; v_call: TRBV30; d_call: TRBD2; cdr3_aa: CAWSVRGGPGSETQYF; cdr3_nt: TGTGCCTGGAGTGTACGGGGGGGGCCGGGGTCAGAGACCCAGTACTTC
j_call: TRBJ2-3; clone_size: -; v_call: TRBV5-1; d_call: -; cdr3_aa: CASSLYGVGTDTQYF; cdr3_nt: TGCGCCAGCAGCTTGTACGGGGTGGGCACAGATACGCAGTATTTT
j_call: TRBJ2-5; clone_size: -; v_call: TRBV13; d_call: -; cdr3_aa: CASSLRGETQYF; cdr3_nt: TGTGCCAGCAGCCTCAGGGGAGAGACCCAGTACTTC
j_call: TRBJ2-2; clone_size: -; v_call: TRBV7-7; d_call: -; cdr3_aa: CASSLGWRANTGELFF; cdr3_nt: TGTGCCAGCAGCTTAGGTTGGCGGGCAAACACCGGGGAGCTGTTTTTT
j_call: TRBJ2-7; clone_size: -; v_call: TRBV27; d_call: TRBD1; cdr3_aa: CHPAFYRGRERVYEQYF; cdr3_nt: TGTCACCCAGCCTTCTACAGGGGGCGCGAAAGGGTGTACGAGCAGTACTTC
j_call: TRBJ1-1; clone_size: -; v_call: TRBV6-5; d_call: TRBD1; cdr3_aa: CASSYSTRGDTEAFF; cdr3_nt: TGTGCCAGCAGTTACTCGACCAGGGGGGACACTGAAGCTTTCTTT
j_call: TRBJ1-1; clone_size: -; v_call: TRBV7-9; d_call: TRBD1; cdr3_aa: CASSPWDSRPVTLKAFF; cdr3_nt: TGTGCCAGCAGCCCCTGGGACAGCCGCCCCGTGACACTGAAAGCTTTCTTT
j_call: TRBJ1-5; clone_size: once; v_call: TRBV29-1; d_call: -; cdr3_aa: CSVAKDGGNQPQHF; cdr3_nt: TGCAGCGTTGCCAAAGACGGAGGCAATCAGCCCCAGCATTTT
j_call: TRBJ1-2; clone_size: -; v_call: TRBV7-2; d_call: -; cdr3_aa: CASSLDSGIHYGYTF; cdr3_nt: TGTGCCAGCAGCTTAGATTCCGGGATCCACTATGGCTACACCTTC
j_call: TRBJ2-7; clone_size: -; v_call: TRBV7-9; d_call: TRBD1; cdr3_aa: CASSLARGLFYEQYF; cdr3_nt: TGTGCCAGCAGCTTAGCGAGGGGGCTCTTTTACGAGCAGTACTTC
j_call: TRBJ2-6; clone_size: -; v_call: TRBV4-2; d_call: -; cdr3_aa: CASSQVVQGAGANVLTF; cdr3_nt: TGTGCCAGCAGCCAAGTCGTCCAAGGGGCTGGGGCCAACGTCCTGACTTTC
j_call: TRBJ1-2; clone_size: -; v_call: TRBV9; d_call: TRBD1; cdr3_aa: CASNKGQGAYSYGYTF; cdr3_nt: TGTGCCAGCAACAAGGGACAGGGGGCATATAGCTATGGCTACACCTTC
j_call: TRBJ1-2; clone_size: -; v_call: TRBV2; d_call: -; cdr3_aa: CASRPGRGTYGYTF; cdr3_nt: TGTGCCAGCAGACCCGGGCGGGGGACCTATGGCTACACCTTC
j_call: TRBJ2-7; clone_size: -; v_call: TRBV7-6; d_call: -; cdr3_aa: CASSLRGRAEQYF; cdr3_nt: TGTGCCAGCAGTCTTAGGGGTCGGGCCGAGCAGTACTTC
j_call: TRBJ2-5; clone_size: once; v_call: TRBV5-4; d_call: -; cdr3_aa: CASSPRGRRETQYF; cdr3_nt: TGTGCCAGCAGCCCTCGGGGTAGACGGGAGACCCAGTACTTC
j_call: TRBJ1-5; clone_size: -; v_call: TRBV7-2; d_call: -; cdr3_aa: CASSLAPGVPDLGLYSNQPQHF; cdr3_nt: TGTGCCAGCAGCTTAGCACCGGGCGTCCCCGATTTGGGACTCTATAGCAATCAGCCCCAGCATTTT
j_call: TRBJ2-7; clone_size: -; v_call: TRBV6-1; d_call: TRBD2; cdr3_aa: CASSESLAGDRHEQYF; cdr3_nt: TGTGCCAGCAGTGAAAGTCTAGCGGGAGATCGCCACGAGCAGTACTTC
j_call: TRBJ1-2; clone_size: few; v_call: TRBV18; d_call: -; cdr3_aa: CASSLGAVNYGYTF; cdr3_nt: TGTGCCAGCTCATTAGGGGCTGTGAACTATGGCTACACCTTC
j_call: TRBJ1-2; clone_size: few; v_call: TRBV7-9; d_call: TRBD1; cdr3_aa: CASSGGDRRFYGYTF; cdr3_nt: TGTGCCAGCAGCGGGGGGGACAGGAGATTCTATGGCTACACCTTC
j_call: TRBJ1-1; clone_size: -; v_call: TRBV10-3; d_call: TRBD1; cdr3_aa: CAIRTGGAGTEAFF; cdr3_nt: TGTGCCATCAGGACAGGGGGCGCGGGCACTGAAGCTTTCTTT
j_call: TRBJ2-1; clone_size: -; v_call: TRBV11-2; d_call: -; cdr3_aa: CASSLEGGGYNEQFF; cdr3_nt: TGTGCCAGCAGCCTTGAGGGGGGGGGCTACAATGAGCAGTTCTTC
j_call: TRBJ1-2; clone_size: once; v_call: TRBV5-6; d_call: -; cdr3_aa: CASSFLSMLGTGYTF; cdr3_nt: TGTGCCAGCAGCTTCCTCTCTATGCTCGGTACTGGCTACACCTTC
j_call: TRBJ2-7; clone_size: -; v_call: TRBV2; d_call: -; cdr3_aa: CASSGLTGDEQYF; cdr3_nt: TGTGCCAGCAGCGGACTAACAGGGGACGAGCAGTACTTC
j_call: TRBJ2-6; clone_size: -; v_call: TRBV6-1; d_call: -; cdr3_aa: CASSEYASAGLTSGANVLTF; cdr3_nt: TGTGCCAGCAGTGAATACGCGTCGGCAGGCCTCACCTCTGGGGCCAACGTCCTGACTTTC
j_call: TRBJ2-5; clone_size: -; v_call: TRBV19; d_call: -; cdr3_aa: CASSIDRQTGRDQETQYF; cdr3_nt: TGTGCCAGTAGTATAGATCGACAAACGGGAAGGGACCAAGAGACCCAGTACTTC
j_call: TRBJ2-7; clone_size: -; v_call: TRBV7-6; d_call: TRBD1; cdr3_aa: CASSYGLQGTYEQYF; cdr3_nt: TGTGCCAGCAGTTACGGCCTACAGGGGACCTACGAGCAGTACTTC
j_call: TRBJ2-1; clone_size: -; v_call: TRBV10-1; d_call: -; cdr3_aa: CASSTGTFYNEQFF; cdr3_nt: TGCGCCAGCTCCACCGGGACTTTCTACAATGAGCAGTTCTTC
j_call: TRBJ2-7; clone_size: -; v_call: TRBV11-1; d_call: TRBD2; cdr3_aa: CASSTNFGGGGYEQYF; cdr3_nt: TGTGCCAGCAGCACGAACTTCGGGGGGGGCGGCTACGAGCAGTACTTC
j_call: TRBJ1-4; clone_size: -; v_call: TRBV5-1; d_call: TRBD1; cdr3_aa: CASSLDRGQRGEKLFF; cdr3_nt: TGCGCCAGCAGCTTGGACAGGGGCCAACGGGGTGAAAAACTGTTTTTT
j_call: TRBJ2-7; clone_size: -; v_call: TRBV7-6; d_call: -; cdr3_aa: CASSFLPLRESYEQYF; cdr3_nt: TGTGCCAGCAGCTTTTTACCCCTAAGAGAGTCCTACGAGCAGTACTTC
j_call: TRBJ1-1; clone_size: once; v_call: TRBV30; d_call: -; cdr3_aa: CAWSAFGEAFF; cdr3_nt: TGTGCCTGGAGCGCGTTTGGTGAAGCTTTCTTT